Following are 17 T cell receptor beta chains from one sample sequenced in a study of shared clonotypes between healthy human individuals. TCRdb keeps only in-frame clones here, not all; method: immunoSEQ multiplex PCR. This table holds 2 million or so clones, over 85% found once. Sequencing was carried out using naive CD4+ T cells sorted from blood. Noted subset: CD45RA+ positively selected. The source of these receptors is a man aged 18 to 29 in good health.

This chain uses TRBV10-2 with TRBJ2-7; TRBD2 matches at 8 bases. The trim removed 2 bases at V and 5 bases at J, leaving 8 bases unmatched. The CDR3 has 15 residues. CDR1 is WSHSY, CDR2 SAAADI, per germline. CDR3 coding DNA: TGCGCCAGCAGTGAGGGACTAGCTTCGCCTGACGAGCAGTACTTC. Translation: CASSEGLASPDEQYF.

This clone was recorded once. The chain uses TRBV28 and TRBJ2-7; unclear D gene. The germline V gene encodes CDR1 MDHEN and CDR2 SYDVKM. Trimming shortened V by 6 bases and J by 0 bases, and 15 bases separated the two germline ends. The CDR3 has 15 amino acids. The CDR3 DNA is TGTGCCAGCAGCTCCGGGCAGTTGAGCTCCTACGAGCAGTACTTC. Protein: CASSSGQLSSYEQYF.

V usage is TRBV30 and J usage is TRBJ1-4, with D uncertain. This CDR3 has 14 residues. Germline V gene sequence: CDR1 GTSNPN, CDR2 SVGIG (reference sequence). With 2 bases removed from V and 4 bases from J, the gap between germline ends came to 11 bases. The CDR3 DNA is TGTGCCTGGAGTAGGTCGCCAGATAATGAAAAACTGTTTTTT. It encodes CAWSRSPDNEKLFF.

The chain has TRBV11-2 and TRBJ2-7; D gene ambiguous. Deletions cut 2 bases from V and 0 bases from J, with 5 bases between. The CDR3 covers 13 residues. Germline lookup yields CDR1 SGHAT and CDR2 FQNNGV. The CDR3 region has the DNA TGTGCCAGCAGCTTATCGACCTCCTACGAGCAGTACTTC. Its translation: CASSLSTSYEQYF.

The chain joins TRBV7-2 to TRBJ1-1; TRBD1 agrees at 9 bases. The germline CDR1 and CDR2 sequences are SGHTA and FQGNSA. V was pared by 5 bases and J by 5 bases, with 6 bases of the junction left unmatched. The CDR3 totals 14 residues. CDR3 residues: CASSAGQGRTEAFF. In nucleotides, the CDR3 is TGTGCCAGCAGCGCGGGACAGGGACGGACTGAAGCTTTCTTT.

This clone is a singleton in its sample. V is TRBV20-1 and J is TRBJ2-7; no clear D gene. From germline, CDR1 is DFQATT and CDR2 SNEGSKA (reference sequence). Trimming left V 6 bases short and J 5 bases short, with 11 bases between. This CDR3 contains 11 residues. The chain's CDR3 is CSARAVDEQYF. The DNA of the CDR3 is TGCAGTGCCCGGGCGGTAGACGAGCAGTACTTC.

The chain is built from TRBV9 and TRBJ2-2, with D possibly being TRBD2 (5 bases). This CDR3 comprises 14 residues. Germline values: CDR1 SGDLS, CDR2 YYNGEE. The V and J ends lost 0 bases and 6 bases respectively, with 9 bases between them. CDR3 region: CASSVVRDSGELFF. CDR3 coding DNA: TGTGCCAGCAGCGTAGTGAGGGATTCCGGGGAGCTGTTTTTT.

V usage is TRBV11-2 and J usage is TRBJ1-6; 9 nucleotides line up with TRBD1. This CDR3 region has 15 residues. V gave up 4 bases and J gave up 9 bases; unmatched junction bases: 7. Germline V gene sequence: CDR1 SGHAT, CDR2 FQNNGV. As DNA, the CDR3 is TGTGCCAGCAGCTCCACCGGGACAGGGCTTTCACCCCTCCACTTT. This codes for CASSSTGTGLSPLHF.

The CDR3 loop is CASSDGQASSYEQYF. CDR3 in DNA: TGTGCCAGCAGTGACGGACAGGCCTCCTCCTACGAGCAGTACTTC. The J gene is TRBJ2-7, the V gene TRBV6-4, with TRBD1 identical over 7 bases. The CDR3 contains 15 residues. From germline, CDR1 is MRHNA and CDR2 SNTAGT. With V trimmed by 2 bases and J by 0 bases, 4 bases remained unmatched.

The genes are TRBV28 and TRBJ2-2, with 9 bases identical to TRBD1. Trimming at V came to 5 bases and at J to 7 bases, leaving 11 bases not matched to a gene. The CDR3 consists of 16 residues. From germline, CDR1 is MDHEN and CDR2 SYDVKM. The CDR3 region is CASSARDRASDGELFF. The CDR3 DNA reads TGTGCCAGCAGTGCCCGGGACAGGGCTTCGGACGGGGAGCTGTTTTTT.

DNA for the CDR3: TGCGCCAGCAGCCGTACCGGCGGGGGTACAGATACGCAGTATTTT. Encoded protein: CASSRTGGGTDTQYF. The V and J genes are TRBV5-1 and TRBJ2-3, with 7 positions matching TRBD2. With V trimmed by 4 bases and J by 3 bases, 8 bases remained unmatched. Looked up from germline, CDR1 is SGHRS and CDR2 is YFSETQ. CDR3 length: 15 amino acids.

The rearrangement joins TRBV6-5 to TRBJ2-3; the D is unclear. CDR3 length equals 13 residues. Per the germline V gene, CDR1 is MNHEY and CDR2 is SVGAGI. Trimming pared 7 bases from V and 1 base from J, leaving 9 bases between. Written as DNA, the CDR3 is TGTGCCAGCAAAACGGATGGCACAGATACGCAGTATTTT. Translated: CASKTDGTDTQYF.

This chain's CDR3 is CASSQEIFREDSPLHF. CDR3 in DNA: TGTGCCAGCAGCCAAGAGATTTTCAGGGAGGATTCACCCCTCCACTTT. This chain uses TRBV14 with TRBJ1-6, with D possibly being TRBD1 (5 bases). Per the germline V gene, CDR1 is SGHDN and CDR2 is FVKESK. V lost 0 bases, J lost 8 bases, and 14 bases lay in between. The CDR3 is 16 residues long.

The rearrangement uses TRBV1 and TRBJ2-7; TRBD2, as called in the table, went unchecked against the DNA. TRBV1 is classified as a pseudogene. The CDR3 sequence is 17 residues long. The CDR3 protein is CTSSQDKPLRGAYEQYF. In DNA form, the CDR3 reads TGCACCAGCAGCCAAGATAAACCTCTACGGGGGGCATACGAGCAGTACTTC.

The chain has TRBV6-6 and TRBJ1-1; D is perhaps TRBD1 (5 bases). This CDR3 has 11 amino acids. V lost 6 bases and J 7 bases, leaving 9 bases between the germline ends. Looked up from germline, CDR1 is MNHNY and CDR2 is SVGAGI (reference sequence). The DNA of the CDR3 is TGTGCCAGCAGGGAGAGGGGTGAAGCTTTCTTT. This encodes CASRERGEAFF.

CDR3 protein: CASSPPEGEYGYTF. CDR3 in DNA: TGTGCCAGCTCACCACCCGAGGGGGAGTATGGCTACACCTTC. The rearrangement links TRBV18 to TRBJ1-2; a possible D gene is TRBD1 (6 bases). Germline V gives CDR1 KGHSH, CDR2 LQKENI. The CDR3 loop spans 14 amino acids. V lost 0 bases and J 5 bases, leaving 10 bases between the germline ends.

CDR3 amino acids: CAISETGKGTEAFF. CDR3 bases: TGTGCCATCAGTGAGACAGGGAAAGGCACTGAAGCTTTCTTT. V usage is TRBV10-3 and J usage is TRBJ1-1, with D possibly matching TRBD1 (6 bases). This CDR3 contains 14 residues. The germline CDR1 and CDR2 sequences are ENHRY and SYGVKD. Between the trimmed V and J ends, which lost 2 bases and 4 bases, there was a span of 11 bases.